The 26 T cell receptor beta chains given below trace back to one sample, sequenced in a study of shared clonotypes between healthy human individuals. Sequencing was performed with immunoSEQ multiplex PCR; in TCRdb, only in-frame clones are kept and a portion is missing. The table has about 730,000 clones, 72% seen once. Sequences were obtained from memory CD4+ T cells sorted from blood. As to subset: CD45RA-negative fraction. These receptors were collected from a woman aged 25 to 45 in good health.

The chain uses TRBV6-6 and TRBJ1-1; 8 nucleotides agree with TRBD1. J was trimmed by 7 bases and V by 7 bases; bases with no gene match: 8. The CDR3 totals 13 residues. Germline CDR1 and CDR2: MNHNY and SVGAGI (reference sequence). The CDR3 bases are TGTGCCAGCACGCCGAGACAGGGGTATGAAGCTTTCTTT. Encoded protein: CASTPRQGYEAFF.

The CDR3 region has the DNA TGTGCTAGTGGTCAAGACTCCAGGGCAAGGCGTGGCTACACCTTC. Translated: CASGQDSRARRGYTF. The chain has TRBV12-5 and TRBJ1-2; possibly TRBD1 for D (5 bases). V lost 5 bases to trimming and J lost 7 bases, with 20 bases between them. Germline V gene data show CDR1 as LGHNT and CDR2 as FRNRAP. This CDR3 region has 15 residues.

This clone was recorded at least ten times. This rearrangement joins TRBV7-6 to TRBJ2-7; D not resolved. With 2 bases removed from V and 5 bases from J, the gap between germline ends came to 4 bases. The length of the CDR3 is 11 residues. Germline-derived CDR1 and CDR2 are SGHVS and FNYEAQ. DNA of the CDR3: TGTGCCAGCAGCTTATACCACGAGCAGTACTTC. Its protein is CASSLYHEQYF.

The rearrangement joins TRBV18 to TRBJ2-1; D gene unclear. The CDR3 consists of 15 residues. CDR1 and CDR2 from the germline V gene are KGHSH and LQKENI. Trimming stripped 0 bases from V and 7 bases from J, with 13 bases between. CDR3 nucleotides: TGTGCCAGCTCACCACCGTCAGTACTTAGGAATGAGCAGTTCTTC. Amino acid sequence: CASSPPSVLRNEQFF.

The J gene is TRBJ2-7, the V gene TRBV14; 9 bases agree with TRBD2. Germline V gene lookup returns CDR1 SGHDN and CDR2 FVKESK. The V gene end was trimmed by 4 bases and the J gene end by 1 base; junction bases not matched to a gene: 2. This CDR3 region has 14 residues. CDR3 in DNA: TGTGCCAGCAGCCCCCTAGCGGGATCCTACGAGCAGTACTTC. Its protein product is CASSPLAGSYEQYF.

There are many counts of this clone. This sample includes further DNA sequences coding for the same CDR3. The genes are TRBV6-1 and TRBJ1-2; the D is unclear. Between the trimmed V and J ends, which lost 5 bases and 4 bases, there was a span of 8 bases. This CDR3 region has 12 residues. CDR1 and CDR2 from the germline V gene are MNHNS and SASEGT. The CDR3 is CASSRGAYGYTF. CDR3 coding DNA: TGTGCCAGCAGTCGGGGAGCCTATGGCTACACCTTC.

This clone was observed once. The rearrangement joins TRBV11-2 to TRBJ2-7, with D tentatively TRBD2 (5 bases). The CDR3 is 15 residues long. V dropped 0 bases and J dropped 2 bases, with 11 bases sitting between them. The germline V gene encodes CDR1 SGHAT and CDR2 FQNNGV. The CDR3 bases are TGTGCCAGCAGCTTAGACCGAATGGGAGCCTACGAGCAGTACTTC. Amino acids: CASSLDRMGAYEQYF.

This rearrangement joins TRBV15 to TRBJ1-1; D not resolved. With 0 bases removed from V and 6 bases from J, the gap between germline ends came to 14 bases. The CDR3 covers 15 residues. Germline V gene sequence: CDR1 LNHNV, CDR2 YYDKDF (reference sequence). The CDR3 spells CATSRDRTPGPEAFF. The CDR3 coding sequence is TGTGCCACCAGCAGAGATCGGACCCCCGGACCTGAAGCTTTCTTT.

CDR3 sequence reads: CASRVAGGSYNEQFF. The CDR3 nucleotides are TGTGCCAGCAGGGTAGCGGGAGGCTCCTACAATGAGCAGTTCTTC. The chain has TRBV7-2 and TRBJ2-1; TRBD2 matches at 10 bases. V dropped 6 bases and J dropped 0; count of bases not matched to a gene: 2. The CDR3 length is 15 residues. Germline V gene lookup returns CDR1 SGHTA and CDR2 FQGNSA.

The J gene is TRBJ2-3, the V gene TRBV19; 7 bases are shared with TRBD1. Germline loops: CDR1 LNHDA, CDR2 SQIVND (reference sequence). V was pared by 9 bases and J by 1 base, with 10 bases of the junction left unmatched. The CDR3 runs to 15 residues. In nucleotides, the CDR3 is TGTGCCAGCCGTATAGGAACAGGGGGCACAGATACGCAGTATTTT. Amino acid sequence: CASRIGTGGTDTQYF.

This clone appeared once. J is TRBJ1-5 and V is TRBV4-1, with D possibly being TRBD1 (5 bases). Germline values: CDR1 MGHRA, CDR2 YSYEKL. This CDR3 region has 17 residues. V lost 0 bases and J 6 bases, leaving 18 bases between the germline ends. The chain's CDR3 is CASSQDLGVRVIQPQHF. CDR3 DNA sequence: TGCGCCAGCAGCCAAGATCTAGGCGTCAGGGTGATTCAGCCCCAGCATTTT.

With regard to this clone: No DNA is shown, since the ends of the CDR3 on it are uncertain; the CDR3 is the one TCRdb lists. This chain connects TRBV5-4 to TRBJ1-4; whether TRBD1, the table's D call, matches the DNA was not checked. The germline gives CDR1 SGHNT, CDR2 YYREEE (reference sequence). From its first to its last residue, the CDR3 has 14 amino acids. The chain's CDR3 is CASSFGPGDEKLFF.

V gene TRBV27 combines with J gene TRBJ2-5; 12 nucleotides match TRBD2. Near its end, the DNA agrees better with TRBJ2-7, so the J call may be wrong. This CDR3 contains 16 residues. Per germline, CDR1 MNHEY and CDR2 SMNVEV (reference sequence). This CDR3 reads CASSYGPSGRAFEQYF. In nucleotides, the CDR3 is TGTGCCAGCAGCTATGGGCCTAGCGGGAGGGCCTTCGAGCAGTACTTC.

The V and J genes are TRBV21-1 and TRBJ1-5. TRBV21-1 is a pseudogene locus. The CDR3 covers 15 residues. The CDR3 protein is CASSKEWDSNQPQHF. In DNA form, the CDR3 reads TGTGCCAGCAGCAAAGAATGGGATAGCAATCAGCCCCAGCATTTT.

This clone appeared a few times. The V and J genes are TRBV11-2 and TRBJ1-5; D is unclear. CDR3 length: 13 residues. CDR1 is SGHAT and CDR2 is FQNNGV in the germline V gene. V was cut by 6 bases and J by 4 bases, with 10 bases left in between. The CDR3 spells CASSLIENQPQHF. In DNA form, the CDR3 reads TGTGCCAGCAGTCTAATTGAGAATCAGCCCCAGCATTTT. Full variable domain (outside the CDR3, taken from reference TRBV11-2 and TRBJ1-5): EAGVAQSPRYKIIEKRQSVAFWCNPISGHATLYWYQQILGQGPKLLIQFQNNGVVDDSQLPKDRFSAERLKGVDSTLKIQPAKLEDSAVYLCASSLIENQPQHFGDGTRLSIL.

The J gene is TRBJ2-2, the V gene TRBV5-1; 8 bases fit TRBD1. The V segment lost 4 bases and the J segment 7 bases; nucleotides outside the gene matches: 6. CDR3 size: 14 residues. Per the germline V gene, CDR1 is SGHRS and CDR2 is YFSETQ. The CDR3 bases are TGCGCCAGCAGCATCGGGACAGGAGGCGGGGAGCTGTTTTTT. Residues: CASSIGTGGGELFF.

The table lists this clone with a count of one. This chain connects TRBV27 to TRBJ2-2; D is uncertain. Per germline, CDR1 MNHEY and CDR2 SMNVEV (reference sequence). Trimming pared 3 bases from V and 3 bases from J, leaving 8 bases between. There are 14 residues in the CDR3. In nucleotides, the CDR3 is TGTGCCAGCAGTTTCAGGTTGGACACCGGGGAGCTGTTTTTT. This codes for CASSFRLDTGELFF.

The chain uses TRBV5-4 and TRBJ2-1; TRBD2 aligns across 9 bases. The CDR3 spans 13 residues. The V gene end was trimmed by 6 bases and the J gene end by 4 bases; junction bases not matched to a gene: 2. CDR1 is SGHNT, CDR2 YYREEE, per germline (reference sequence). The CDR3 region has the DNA TGTGCCAGCAAGCGGGAGGAGTACAATGAGCAGTTCTTC. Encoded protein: CASKREEYNEQFF.

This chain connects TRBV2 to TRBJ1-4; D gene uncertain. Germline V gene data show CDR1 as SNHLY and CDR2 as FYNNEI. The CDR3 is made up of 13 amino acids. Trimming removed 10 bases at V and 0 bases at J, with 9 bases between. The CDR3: CATQASTNEKLFF. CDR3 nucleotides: TGTGCCACCCAAGCCTCAACTAATGAAAAACTGTTTTTT.

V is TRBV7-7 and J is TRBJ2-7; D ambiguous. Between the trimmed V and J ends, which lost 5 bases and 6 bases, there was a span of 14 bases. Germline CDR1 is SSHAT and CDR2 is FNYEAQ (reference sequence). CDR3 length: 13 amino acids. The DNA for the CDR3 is TGTGCCAGCAGCCTAGGAATGCAAGGCGAGCAGTACTTC. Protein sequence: CASSLGMQGEQYF.

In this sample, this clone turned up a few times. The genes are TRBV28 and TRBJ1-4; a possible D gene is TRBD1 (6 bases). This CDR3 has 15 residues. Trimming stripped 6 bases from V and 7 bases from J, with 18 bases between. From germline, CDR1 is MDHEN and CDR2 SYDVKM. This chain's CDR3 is CASSPQGLAGEKLFF. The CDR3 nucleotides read TGTGCCAGCAGCCCCCAGGGGCTCGCGGGTGAAAAACTGTTTTTT.

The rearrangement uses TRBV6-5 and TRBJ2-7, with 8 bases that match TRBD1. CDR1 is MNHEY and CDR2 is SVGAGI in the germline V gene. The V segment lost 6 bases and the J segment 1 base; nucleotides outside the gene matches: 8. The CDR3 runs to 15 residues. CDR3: CASRPGQGSSYEQYF. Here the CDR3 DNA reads TGTGCCAGCAGACCCGGACAGGGAAGTTCCTACGAGCAGTACTTC.

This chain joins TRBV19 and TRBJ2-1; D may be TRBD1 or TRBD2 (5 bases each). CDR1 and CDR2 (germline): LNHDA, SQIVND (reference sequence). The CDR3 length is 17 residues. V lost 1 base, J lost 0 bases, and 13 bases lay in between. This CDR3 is CASSIGRGRSSYNEQFF. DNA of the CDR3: TGTGCCAGTAGTATAGGCCGGGGCCGAAGCTCCTACAATGAGCAGTTCTTC.

The CDR3 DNA is TGTGCCAGCAGTGAATTTCACCTGGGGGAGAAAGACTATGGCTACACCTTC. It encodes CASSEFHLGEKDYGYTF. V gene TRBV25-1 combines with J gene TRBJ1-2; perhaps TRBD1 as D (5 bases). The germline gives CDR1 MGHDK, CDR2 SYGVNS. The CDR3 spans 17 residues. V gave up 1 base and J gave up 3 bases, with 18 bases separating them.

Here the CDR3 reads CASSSPTSYSYNEQFF. CDR3 in DNA: TGTGCCAGCAGTAGCCCCACTAGCTACTCCTACAATGAGCAGTTCTTC. The genes are TRBV27 and TRBJ2-1; a possible D gene is TRBD2 (6 bases). The CDR3 covers 16 residues. V was pared by 5 bases and J by 0 bases, with 14 bases between. Germline CDR1 reads MNHEY; CDR2 reads SMNVEV (reference sequence).

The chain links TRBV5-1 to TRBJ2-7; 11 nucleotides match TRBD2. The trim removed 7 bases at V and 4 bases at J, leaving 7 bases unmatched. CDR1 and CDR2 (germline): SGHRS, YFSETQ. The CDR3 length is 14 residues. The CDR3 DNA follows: TGCGCCAGCCATTCCGGGACTAGCGGTTACGAGCAGTACTTC. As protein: CASHSGTSGYEQYF.